The 5 T cell receptor beta chains below all came from one sample that was sequenced in a study of post-analysis software for immune sequencing data. Study-wide points: Controls had lower frequencies than patients of roughly five TRBV segments, which included TRBV5-6, TRBV5-1 and TRBV20-1.

No antigen has been identified for these receptors. Unique molecular identifiers tagged the TCR beta cDNA libraries. One entry per CDR3 protein, called by TCRdb with MiXCR from the PCR reads. This table holds 150,000 to 200,000 distinct CDR3 sequences, around 28% found once. Sequencing used blood. The receptors here all came from a girl aged 5 to 17 with multiple sclerosis.

This clonotype came up once. A much larger clone differs by one base, so this may be a read error. The chain links TRBV20-1 to TRBJ1-2; 8 bases match TRBD1. The length of the CDR3 is 13 residues. Germline-derived CDR1 and CDR2 are DFQATT and SNEGSKA (reference sequence). CDR3 DNA sequence: TGCAGTGCTAGAGACGGACAGGGAGAGGGCTGCACCTTC. As protein: CSARDGQGEGCTF.

In this sample, this clonotype turned up a few times. This chain joins TRBV6-1 and TRBJ2-3; 9 nucleotides match TRBD1. Germline CDR1 MNHNS, CDR2 SASEGT. V trimming: 6 bases; J trimming: 7 bases; junction bases outside the gene matches: 8. CDR3 length: 14 amino acids. Here the CDR3 DNA reads TGTGCCAGCAGGCCGGGACAGGGCTTTTATACGCAGTATTTT. Translation gives CASRPGQGFYTQYF.

Only a few counts were recorded for this clonotype. V gene TRBV27 combines with J gene TRBJ1-2; weak D call: TRBD1 (6 bases). Germline assignment: CDR1 MNHEY and CDR2 SMNVEV (reference sequence). With 2 bases removed from V and 4 bases from J, the gap between germline ends came to 11 bases. The CDR3 is 14 residues long. In DNA form, the CDR3 reads TGTGCCAGCAGTTTACAAGGACAGTCCTATGGCTACACCTTC. Translation: CASSLQGQSYGYTF.

The V call is TRBV20-1, the J call TRBJ1-1, with D maybe TRBD1 (5 bases). The length of the CDR3 is 12 residues. V was trimmed by 3 bases and J by 5 bases, leaving 10 bases between them. The V gene's germline CDR1 is DFQATT and CDR2 SNEGSKA (reference sequence). CDR3 in DNA: TGCAGTGCTAGCGAGGGGCTGACTGAAGCTTTCTTT. Protein sequence: CSASEGLTEAFF.

The chain links TRBV15 to TRBJ2-5, with 9 bases identical to TRBD2. Germline CDR1 LNHNV, CDR2 YYDKDF (reference sequence). V shed 5 bases and J 7 bases; nucleotides not matched to a gene: 23. The CDR3 loop spans 19 amino acids. The CDR3 DNA sequence: TGTGCCACCAGCCCCCACCGGGACGGGACTAGCAGAACCCCAGGGACCCAGTACTTC. Translation: CATSPHRDGTSRTPGTQYF.